A selection of T cell receptor beta chains follows, all from one sample in a study of blood T cell repertoires in COVID-19. The data were produced by immunoSEQ multiplex PCR, yet TCRdb's version contains in-frame clones alone and is incomplete. This table holds 150,000 to 200,000 clones, 80% to 90% found once. The sequenced sample consisted of peripheral blood. These receptors were obtained from a man between 50 and 59 years old with active or convalescent COVID-19. Each CDR3 is given with its conserved first and last residue. D genes are given only for firm matches.

j_call v_call d_call cdr3_aa cdr3_nt
TRBJ1-5 TRBV12-3/TRBV12-4 NA CASNSGGNVAQHF TGTGCCAGCAATTCGGGGGGGAACGTGGCCCAGCATTTT
TRBJ1-1 TRBV12-3/TRBV12-4 NA CASSLDRVGAFF TGTGCCAGCAGTTTAGACAGGGTTGGAGCTTTCTTT
TRBJ1-5 TRBV6-1 NA CASSEAQEQPQHF TGTGCCAGCAGTGAAGCGCAGGAACAGCCCCAGCATTTT
TRBJ2-3 TRBV11-1 TRBD1 CASSFQWTGGMDTQYF TGTGCCAGCAGCTTCCAATGGACAGGGGGAATGGATACGCAGTATTTT
TRBJ1-3 TRBV27 NA CASSLLGQTGNTIYF TGTGCCAGCAGTCTCCTGGGCCAGACTGGAAACACCATATATTTT
TRBJ1-1 TRBV18 TRBD1 CASSPNRGLGMNTEAFF TGTGCCAGCTCACCAAACAGGGGGCTTGGGATGAACACTGAAGCTTTCTTT
TRBJ2-3 TRBV6-5 NA CASSTRGTDTQYF TGTGCCAGCAGTACGAGAGGCACAGATACGCAGTATTTT
TRBJ1-4 TRBV19 TRBD1 CATTDRGREKLFF TGTGCCACTACAGACAGGGGGAGGGAAAAACTGTTTTTT
TRBJ2-3 TRBV29-1 TRBD1 CSVRDSSDTQYF TGCAGCGTCCGGGACAGTTCCGATACGCAGTATTTT
TRBJ1-2 TRBV7-2 TRBD1 CASSPTGGPVGYTF TGTGCCAGCAGCCCGACAGGGGGCCCTGTAGGCTACACCTTC
TRBJ1-4 TRBV7-9 TRBD1 CASSLVGDGTVQNEKLFF TGTGCCAGCAGCTTAGTTGGGGATGGGACAGTCCAGAATGAAAAACTGTTTTTT
TRBJ2-1 TRBV9 NA CASSVAVSYNEQFF TGTGCCAGCAGCGTAGCGGTCTCCTACAATGAGCAGTTCTTC
TRBJ2-1 TRBV6-5 TRBD2 CASSQSGRPYNEQFF TGTGCCAGCAGCCAAAGCGGGAGGCCCTACAATGAGCAGTTCTTC
TRBJ1-3 TRBV3-1/TRBV3-2 NA CASSQTSTDLSGNTIYF TGTGCCAGCAGCCAAACCTCGACAGACTTGTCTGGAAACACCATATATTTT